The sequence of this T cell receptor (beta chain) was determined in a study of blood T cell repertoires in COVID-19. V lost 3 bases, J lost 3 bases, and 3 bases stayed unmatched. CDR3 length: 15 amino acids. Germline lookup yields CDR1 SGHVS and CDR2 FNYEAQ. Profiling relied on immunoSEQ multiplex PCR, and the TCRdb table lists in-frame clones only, not all of them. The sample records about 250,000 clones, about 85% being singletons. V is TRBV7-6 and J is TRBJ2-1; 9 bases match TRBD2. This receptor was taken from a woman aged 80 or older with acute or convalescent COVID-19. The source material was peripheral blood. The CDR3 DNA follows: TGTGCCAGCAGCTTGACTAGCGGCGTCTACAATGAGCAGTTCTTC. It encodes CASSLTSGVYNEQFF.